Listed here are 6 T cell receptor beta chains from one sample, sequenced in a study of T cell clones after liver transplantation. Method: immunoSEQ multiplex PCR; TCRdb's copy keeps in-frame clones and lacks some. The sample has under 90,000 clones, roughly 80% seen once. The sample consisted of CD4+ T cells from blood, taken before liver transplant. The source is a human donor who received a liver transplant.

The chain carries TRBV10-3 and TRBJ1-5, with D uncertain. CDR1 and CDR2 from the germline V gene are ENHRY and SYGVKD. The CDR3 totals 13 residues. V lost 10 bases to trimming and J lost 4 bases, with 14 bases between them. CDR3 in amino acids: CATSDGDNQPQHF. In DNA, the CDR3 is TGTGCCACCTCGGACGGAGATAATCAGCCCCAGCATTTT.

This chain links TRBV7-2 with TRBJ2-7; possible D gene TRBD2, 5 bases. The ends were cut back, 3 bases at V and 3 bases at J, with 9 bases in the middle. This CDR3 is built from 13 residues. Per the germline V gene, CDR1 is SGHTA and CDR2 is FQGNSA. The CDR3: CASSLRANYEQYF. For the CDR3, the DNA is TGTGCCAGCAGCTTGAGGGCCAACTACGAGCAGTACTTC.

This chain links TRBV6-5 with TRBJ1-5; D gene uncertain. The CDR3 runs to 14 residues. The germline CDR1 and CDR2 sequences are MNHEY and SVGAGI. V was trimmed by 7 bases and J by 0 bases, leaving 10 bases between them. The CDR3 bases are TGTGCCAGCAATCGGCTGAATAGCAATCAGCCCCAGCATTTT. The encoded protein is CASNRLNSNQPQHF.

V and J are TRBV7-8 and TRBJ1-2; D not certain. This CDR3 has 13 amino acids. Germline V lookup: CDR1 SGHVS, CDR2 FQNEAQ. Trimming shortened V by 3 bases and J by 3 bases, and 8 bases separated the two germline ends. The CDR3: CASSFRDHYGYTF. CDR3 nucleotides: TGTGCCAGCAGCTTCCGAGATCACTATGGCTACACCTTC.

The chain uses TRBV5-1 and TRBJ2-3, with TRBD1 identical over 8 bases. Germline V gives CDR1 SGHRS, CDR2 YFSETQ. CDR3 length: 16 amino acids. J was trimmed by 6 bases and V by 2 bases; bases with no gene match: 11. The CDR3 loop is CASSFYPDRVGDTQYF. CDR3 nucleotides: TGCGCCAGCAGCTTCTACCCGGACAGGGTCGGGGATACGCAGTATTTT. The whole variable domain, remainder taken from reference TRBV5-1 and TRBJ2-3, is KAGVTQTPRYLIKTRGQQVTLSCSPISGHRSVSWYQQTPGQGLQFLFEYFSETQRNKGNFPGRFSGRQFSNSRSEMNVSTLELGDSALYLCASSFYPDRVGDTQYFGPGTRLTVL.

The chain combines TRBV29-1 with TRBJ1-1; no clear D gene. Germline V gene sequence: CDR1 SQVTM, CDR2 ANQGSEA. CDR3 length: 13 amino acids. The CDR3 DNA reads TGCGGGCTAAAGGTGGCAGGCGGCACTGAAGCTTTCTTT. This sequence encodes CGLKVAGGTEAFF.